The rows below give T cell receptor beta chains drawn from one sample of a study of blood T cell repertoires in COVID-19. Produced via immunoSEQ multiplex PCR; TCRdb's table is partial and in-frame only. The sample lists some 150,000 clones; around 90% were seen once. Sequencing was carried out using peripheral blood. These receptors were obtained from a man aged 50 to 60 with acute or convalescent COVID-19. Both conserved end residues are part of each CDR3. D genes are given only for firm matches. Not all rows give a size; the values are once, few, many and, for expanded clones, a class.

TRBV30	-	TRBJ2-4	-	CAWSVQGTRNIQYF
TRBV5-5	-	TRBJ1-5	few	CASSQGLPEPQHF
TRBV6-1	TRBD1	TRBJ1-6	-	CASSETGEVFNSPLHF
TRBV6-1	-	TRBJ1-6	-	CASSEAIRGEGLHF
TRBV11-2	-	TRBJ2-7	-	CASSANPGTYHEQYF
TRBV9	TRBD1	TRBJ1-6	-	CASSGMGDRARLFYNSPLHF
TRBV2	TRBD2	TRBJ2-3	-	CAGSTSPSDTQYF
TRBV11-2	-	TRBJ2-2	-	CASCIVRGSGELFF
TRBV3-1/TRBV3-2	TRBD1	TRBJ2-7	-	CASRQTGYEQYF
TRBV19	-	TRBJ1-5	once	CASSTYRRNQPQHF
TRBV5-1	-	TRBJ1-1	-	CASRPQGLNTEAFF
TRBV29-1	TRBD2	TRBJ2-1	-	CSVRPTGTRNYNEQFF
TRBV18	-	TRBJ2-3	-	CASSPRTKHTQYF
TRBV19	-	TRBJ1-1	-	CASSIVGTGMNTEAFF
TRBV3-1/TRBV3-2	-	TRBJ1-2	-	CASSRSISGAGGYTF
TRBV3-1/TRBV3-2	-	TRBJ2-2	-	CASSQDGLPYTGELFF
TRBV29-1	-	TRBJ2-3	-	CSVDSGFTDTQYF
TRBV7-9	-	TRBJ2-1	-	CASSLRGTSSYNEQFF
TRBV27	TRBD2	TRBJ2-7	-	CASSGLAGPYEQYF
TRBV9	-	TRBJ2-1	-	CASSVGSGYNEQFF
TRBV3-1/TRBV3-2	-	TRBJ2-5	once	CASSQTAQETQYF
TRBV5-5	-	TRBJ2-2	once	CASSLRGTLTFTGELFF
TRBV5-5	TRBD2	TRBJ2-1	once	CASSFATSGDYNEQFF
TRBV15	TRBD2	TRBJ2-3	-	CATSWETTSGGAATQYF
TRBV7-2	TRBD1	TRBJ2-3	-	CASSLGTAGTDTQYF
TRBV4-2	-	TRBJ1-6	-	CASSQDFSSYNSPLHF
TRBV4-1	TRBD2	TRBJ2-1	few	CASSLLPGLGASSSYNEQFF
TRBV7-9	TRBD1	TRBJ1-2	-	CASSLGTGGTGYGYTF
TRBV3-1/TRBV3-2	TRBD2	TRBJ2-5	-	CASSQDSGSGTRETQYF
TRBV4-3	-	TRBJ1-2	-	CASSQDVGYGYTF
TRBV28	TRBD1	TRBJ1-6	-	CASTGPGTGDYSPLHF
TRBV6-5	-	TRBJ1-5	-	CASSYSFQSNQPQHF
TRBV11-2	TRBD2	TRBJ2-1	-	CASSSIAGVSLWGEQFF
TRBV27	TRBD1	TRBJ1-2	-	CASSLGQGGNGYTF
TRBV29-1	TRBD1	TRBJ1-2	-	CSVAHGGGSGYTF
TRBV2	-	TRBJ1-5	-	CASSERMAGEQPQHF
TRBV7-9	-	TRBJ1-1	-	CASRDTEHTEAFF
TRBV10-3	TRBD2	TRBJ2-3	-	CATSGRGGDSSTDTQYF
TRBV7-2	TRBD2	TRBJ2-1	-	CASSLGLAVYNEQFF
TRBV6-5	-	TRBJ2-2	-	CASRRDINTGELFF
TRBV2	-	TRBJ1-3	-	CASSQGAVNGGNTIYF
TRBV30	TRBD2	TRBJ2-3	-	CACQQGLAGASTDTQYF
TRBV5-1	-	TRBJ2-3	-	CASSLGTLSTDTQYF
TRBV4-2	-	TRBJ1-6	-	CASSQVSYNSPLHF
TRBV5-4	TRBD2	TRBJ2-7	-	CASTSTGTSGTHEQYF
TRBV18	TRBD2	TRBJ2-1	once	CASGLGRGERQFF
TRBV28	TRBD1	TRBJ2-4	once	CASSRWDSKAKNIQYF
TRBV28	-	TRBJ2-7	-	CASSLPGTYEQYF
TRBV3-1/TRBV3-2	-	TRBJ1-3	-	CASSQGGRRSGNTIYF
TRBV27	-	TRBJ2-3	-	CASSQLPGVTSTDTQYF
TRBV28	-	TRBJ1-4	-	CASSFLASGNEKLFF
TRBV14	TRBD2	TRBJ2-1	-	CASSHQEPSGRASYNEQFF
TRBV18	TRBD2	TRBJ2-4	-	CASSPGIGVAGGNVNIQYF